One sample yielded the 7 T cell receptor beta chains listed below, sequenced in a study of T cells after yellow fever vaccination. From the 5' RACE reads, TCRdb called clonotypes with MiXCR, one entry per CDR3 protein. The table records 170,000 or so distinct CDR3 sequences, approximately 6.2% of them present only once. The source was CD4+ T cells sorted from PBMCs, collected on the day of the first yellow fever vaccination. These receptors were taken from a man aged 18 to 30 who received the YFV17D yellow fever vaccine.

The rearrangement uses TRBV7-2 and TRBJ2-5; 8 bases line up with TRBD2. This CDR3 region has 16 residues. Losses at the gene ends were 5 bases for V and 5 bases for J; bases not matched to a gene: 13. Looked up from germline, CDR1 is SGHTA and CDR2 is FQGNSA. The CDR3 nucleotides read TGTGCCAGCAGCCAACTCTCGGGGGGGGGTTGGGAGACCCAGTACTTC. It translates to CASSQLSGGGWETQYF.

Concerning this clonotype: This clone may be a read error of a much larger clone one base away. V and J are TRBV7-8 and TRBJ1-2; weak D call: TRBD1 (6 bases). CDR3 size: 13 residues. V lost 3 bases to trimming and J lost 2 bases, with 7 bases between them. The germline gives CDR1 SGHVS, CDR2 FQNEAQ. CDR3 sequence: CASSFGTNYGYTF. As DNA, the CDR3 is TGTGCCAGCAGCTTCGGGACAAACTATGGCTACACCTTC. The entire variable domain, with the rest obtained from reference TRBV7-8 and TRBJ1-2, is as follows: GAGVSQSPRYKVAKRGQDVALRCDPISGHVSLFWYQQALGQGPEFLTYFQNEAQLDKSGLPSDRFFAERPEGSVSTLKIQRTQQEDSAVYLCASSFGTNYGYTFGSGTRLTVV.

This clonotype came up many times. The CDR3 loop reads CASSLFQFTGTKSETQYF. CDR3 coding DNA: TGTGCCAGCAGTTTATTCCAGTTTACCGGGACAAAGAGCGAGACCCAGTACTTC. V usage is TRBV28 and J usage is TRBJ2-5; D perhaps matches TRBD1 (6 bases). CDR1 and CDR2 (germline): MDHEN, SYDVKM. This CDR3 spans 18 amino acids. Trimming took off 1 base at V and 5 bases at J, with 23 bases between the two ends.

Many counts were recorded for this clonotype. V and J are TRBV7-2 and TRBJ2-2, with D possibly being TRBD1 or TRBD2 (6 bases each). The CDR3 runs to 15 residues. Germline CDR1 reads SGHTA; CDR2 reads FQGNSA. Deletions cut 5 bases from V and 5 bases from J, with 15 bases between. This chain's CDR3 is CASSRKGGGTGELFF. CDR3 DNA sequence: TGTGCCAGCAGCCGAAAGGGGGGAGGTACCGGGGAGCTGTTTTTT.

This clonotype was picked up many times. The genes are TRBV7-2 and TRBJ2-5; 7 bases are a match to TRBD2. Germline CDR1 reads SGHTA; CDR2 reads FQGNSA. CDR3 length: 15 amino acids. After removal of 3 bases from V and 0 bases from J, the junction contained 4 bases not matched to a gene. CDR3 in amino acids: CASSFRLADQETQYF. The DNA of the CDR3 is TGTGCCAGCAGCTTTCGGCTAGCGGACCAAGAGACCCAGTACTTC.

At least ten counts were recorded for this clonotype. The genes are TRBV7-6 and TRBJ2-5; 8 bases line up with TRBD1. V shed 3 bases, J shed 4 bases, and the junction held 7 bases outside the gene matches. The CDR3 length is 15 residues. From germline, CDR1 is SGHVS and CDR2 FNYEAQ. CDR3 loop: CASSLQHRGTETQYF. Here the CDR3 DNA reads TGTGCCAGCAGCTTGCAACACAGGGGGACAGAGACCCAGTACTTC.

This clonotype was counted at least ten times. The chain has TRBV6-6 and TRBJ1-1; 7 nucleotides line up with TRBD1. Trimming cost V 11 bases and J 0 bases; bases outside gene matches: 6. The CDR3 has 13 residues. Per the germline V gene, CDR1 is MNHNY and CDR2 is SVGAGI (reference sequence). This CDR3 reads CAGMGQLNTEAFF. The CDR3 region has the DNA TGTGCCGGGATGGGACAGCTGAACACTGAAGCTTTCTTT.